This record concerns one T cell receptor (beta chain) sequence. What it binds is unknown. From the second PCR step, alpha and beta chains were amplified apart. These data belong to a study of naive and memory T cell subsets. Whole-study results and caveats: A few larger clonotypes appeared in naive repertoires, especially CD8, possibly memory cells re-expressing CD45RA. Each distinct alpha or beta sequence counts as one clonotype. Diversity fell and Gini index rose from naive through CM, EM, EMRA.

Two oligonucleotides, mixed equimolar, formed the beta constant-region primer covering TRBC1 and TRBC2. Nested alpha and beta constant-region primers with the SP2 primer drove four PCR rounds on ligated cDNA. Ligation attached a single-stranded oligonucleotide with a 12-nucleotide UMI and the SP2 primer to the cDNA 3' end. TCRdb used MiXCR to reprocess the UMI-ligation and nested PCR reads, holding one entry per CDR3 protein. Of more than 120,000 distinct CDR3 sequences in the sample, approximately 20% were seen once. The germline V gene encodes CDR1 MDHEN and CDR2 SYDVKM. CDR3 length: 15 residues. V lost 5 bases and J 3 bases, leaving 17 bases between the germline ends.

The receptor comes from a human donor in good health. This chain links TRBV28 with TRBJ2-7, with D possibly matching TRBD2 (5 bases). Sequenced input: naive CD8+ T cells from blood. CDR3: CASSPEDLGVYEQYF. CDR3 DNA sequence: TGTGCCAGCAGTCCTGAGGATCTGGGAGTCTACGAGCAGTACTTC.